The TCR beta chain described here comes from a study of Graves' ophthalmopathy and Graves' hyperthyroidism. RNA transcripts served as template for amplifying TCR beta CDR3 sequences. HTBI-primed RT-PCR formed the first round, and a multiplex PCR formed the second. In TCRdb, the multiplex PCR reads were re-called with MiXCR into one record per CDR3 protein. The sample consists of hundreds of thousands of distinct CDR3 sequences, roughly 21% of them appearing once. This clonotype was detected ten times or more. Its antigen is unidentified. V was shortened by 2 bases and J by 3 bases, with 10 bases between the two germline ends. The CDR3 loop spans 14 amino acids. The germline CDR1 and CDR2 sequences are MGHDK and SYGVNS. PBMCs were isolated by Ficoll-Paque density gradient centrifugation, using around 10 ml of fresh peripheral blood as the starting material. Study-wide results and caveats: Blood shared most expanded thyroid clonotypes above 0.001 frequency.

V gene TRBV25-1 combines with J gene TRBJ1-1; tentative D call: TRBD1 (6 bases). The material sequenced was peripheral blood. The clonotype was recovered from a young woman with stable Graves' hyperthyroidism. The DNA of the CDR3 is TGTGCCAGCAGTGAAGGGGGCCCCCACACTGAAGCTTTCTTT. The encoded protein is CASSEGGPHTEAFF.